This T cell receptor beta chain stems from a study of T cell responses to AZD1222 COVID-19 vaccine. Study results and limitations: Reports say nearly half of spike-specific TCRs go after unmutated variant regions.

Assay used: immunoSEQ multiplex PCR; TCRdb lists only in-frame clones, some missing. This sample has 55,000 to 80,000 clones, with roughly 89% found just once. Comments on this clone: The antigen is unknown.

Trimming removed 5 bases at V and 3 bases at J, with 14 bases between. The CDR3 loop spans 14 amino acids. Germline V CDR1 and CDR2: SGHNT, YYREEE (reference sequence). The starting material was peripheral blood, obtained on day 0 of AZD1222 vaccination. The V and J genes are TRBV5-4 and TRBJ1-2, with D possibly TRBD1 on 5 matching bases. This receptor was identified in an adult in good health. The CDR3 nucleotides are TGTGCCAGCAGTTATGGGACGGGATACTATGGCTACACCTTC. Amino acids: CASSYGTGYYGYTF. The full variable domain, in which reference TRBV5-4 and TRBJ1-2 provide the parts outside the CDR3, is ETGVTQSPTHLIKTRGQQVTLRCSSQSGHNTVSWYQQALGQGPQFIFQYYREEENGRGNFPPRFSGLQFPNYSSELNVNALELDDSALYLCASSYGTGYYGYTFGSGTRLTVV.